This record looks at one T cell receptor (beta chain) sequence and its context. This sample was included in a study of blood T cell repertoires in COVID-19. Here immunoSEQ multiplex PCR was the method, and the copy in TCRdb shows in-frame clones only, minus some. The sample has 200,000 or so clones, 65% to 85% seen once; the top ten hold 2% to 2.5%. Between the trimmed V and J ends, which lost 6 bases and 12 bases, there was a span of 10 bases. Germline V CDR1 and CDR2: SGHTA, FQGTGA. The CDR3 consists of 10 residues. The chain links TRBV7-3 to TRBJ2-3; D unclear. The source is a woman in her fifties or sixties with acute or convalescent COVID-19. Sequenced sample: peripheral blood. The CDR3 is CASSPTHQYF. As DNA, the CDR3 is TGTGCCAGCAGTCCCACACATCAGTATTTT.